A single sample gave rise to the 8 T cell receptor beta chains below, sequenced in a study of blood T cell repertoires in COVID-19. Clones were read by immunoSEQ multiplex PCR, and TCRdb kept only the in-frame ones, dropping some. Found here are about 240,000 clones, more than 75% of them singletons; the top ten hold around 0.99%. Material for sequencing was peripheral blood. The receptors stem from a woman between 35 and 50 years old who had recovered from COVID-19.

The genes are TRBV28 and TRBJ2-3, with a possible D match to TRBD1 (5 bases). Trimming took 3 bases from V and 1 from J, leaving 17 bases between them. Germline assignment: CDR1 MDHEN and CDR2 SYDVKM. The CDR3 spans 17 residues. The DNA for the CDR3 is TGTGCCAGCAGTTTGGGGCCCGGGCGGCCCCGCACAGATACGCAGTATTTT. Translated, it gives CASSLGPGRPRTDTQYF.

This clone has just one count. V usage is TRBV9 and J usage is TRBJ2-3, with 11 bases that match TRBD2. The V segment lost 3 bases and the J segment 8 bases; nucleotides outside the gene matches: 11. The CDR3 consists of 16 residues. The germline CDR1 and CDR2 sequences are SGDLS and YYNGEE. CDR3 DNA: TGTGCCAGCAGCGCCGCCCCGACTAGCGGGATTGGTACGCAGTATTTT. Amino acids: CASSAAPTSGIGTQYF.

Worth noting for this clone: Other DNA sequences from this sample encode an identical CDR3 as well. This sequence joins TRBV7-2 and TRBJ2-1; tentative D call: TRBD2 (5 bases). Trimming cost V 8 bases and J 0 bases, with 11 bases left between them. The CDR3 contains 14 residues. Germline lookup yields CDR1 SGHTA and CDR2 FQGNSA. This chain's CDR3 is CASSPGSSYNEQFF. CDR3 sequence (DNA): TGTGCCAGCTCTCCTGGGAGCTCCTACAATGAGCAGTTCTTC.

This rearrangement joins TRBV5-6 to TRBJ2-2; 7 bases are shared with TRBD2. Germline values: CDR1 SGHDT, CDR2 YYEEEE. This CDR3 region has 14 residues. V shed 4 bases and J 5 bases; nucleotides not matched to a gene: 5. CDR3 loop: CASSPVGGTGELFF. DNA of the CDR3: TGTGCCAGCAGCCCGGTGGGGGGGACCGGGGAGCTGTTTTTT.

The chain is built from TRBV29-1 and TRBJ2-1; tentative D call: TRBD1 (5 bases). The V end was cut by 2 bases, the J end by 12 bases, with 17 bases between. This CDR3 region has 13 residues. From germline, CDR1 is SQVTM and CDR2 ANQGSEA. CDR3 in DNA: TGCAGCGTTGAAAAAGTGGCCCCCAGGGTGCAGTTCTTC. This codes for CSVEKVAPRVQFF.

The chain links TRBV30 to TRBJ1-2; 8 nucleotides line up with TRBD1. The CDR3 totals 14 residues. Germline loops: CDR1 GTSNPN, CDR2 SVGIG (reference sequence). The V gene end was trimmed by 7 bases and the J gene end by 3 bases; junction bases not matched to a gene: 10. CDR3 sequence (DNA): TGTGCCTCCCAGGGGGCCCTGGTTTACTATGGCTACACCTTC. It translates to CASQGALVYYGYTF.

V usage is TRBV19 and J usage is TRBJ1-1, with a possible D match to TRBD1 (6 bases). Deletions cut 2 bases from V and 11 bases from J, with 18 bases between. CDR1 is LNHDA, CDR2 SQIVND, per germline (reference sequence). The CDR3 length is 14 residues. The CDR3 DNA reads TGTGCCAGTAGTATACGCCGGGACACCCGCGGGGCTTTCTTT. Protein sequence: CASSIRRDTRGAFF.

This chain links TRBV19 with TRBJ2-3; TRBD2 aligns across 7 bases. From germline, CDR1 is LNHDA and CDR2 SQIVND (reference sequence). The CDR3 has 14 residues. With 4 bases clipped from V and 6 bases from J, the junction kept 7 bases outside the gene matches. Here the CDR3 DNA reads TGTGCCAGTAGTACGACTAGCTCCGGTGATACGCAGTATTTT. Translating it yields CASSTTSSGDTQYF.